The 19 T cell receptor beta chains below come from one sample, sequenced in a study of T cell responses to AZD1222 COVID-19 vaccine (dated by TCRdb to the early 2020s). Library generation was performed with the immunoSEQ multiplex PCR assay. Drawn from immuneACCESS, this table holds only the in-frame rearrangements with V and J called that TCRdb kept. Clones are partly lost; checked studies trace under half to an unresolved V gene and leave the rest unexplained. For this sample there are about 110,000 clones; around 87% appear just once. Of the sample, around 4.6% falls within the top ten clones. The sample's time point, from its label and the paper: about 28 days (+/-7) after the second vaccine dose. The specimen comprised peripheral blood, sampled 28 days after the second AZD1222 dose. These receptors came from an adult who received the AZD1222 COVID-19 vaccine.

V and J are TRBV4-2 and TRBJ2-7; D is uncertain. The CDR3 consists of 14 residues. Trimming removed 1 base at V and 6 bases at J, with 13 bases between. Germline V gives CDR1 LGHNA, CDR2 YNFKEQ. In nucleotides, the CDR3 is TGTGCCAGCAGCCAAGTCAGTCTGAGTAGCGAGCAGTACTTC. Translation gives CASSQVSLSSEQYF.

The J gene is TRBJ2-5, the V gene TRBV10-3, with a weak D call TRBD1 (6 bases). The CDR3 consists of 18 residues. The ends were cut back, 3 bases at V and 5 bases at J, with 25 bases in the middle. The germline gives CDR1 ENHRY, CDR2 SYGVKD. DNA for the CDR3: TGTGCCATCAGTGAATCGATCGAGTTTGGGACAACTAGGGAGACCCAGTACTTC. It translates to CAISESIEFGTTRETQYF.

This chain links TRBV23-1 with TRBJ2-1; D is possibly TRBD1 (6 bases). TRBV23-1 is labeled an ORF, and its function is uncertain. Trimming removed 4 bases at V and 2 bases at J, with 33 bases between. This CDR3 is built from 22 residues. CDR3: CASSPGPPLTLDRSIPYNEQFF. The CDR3 region has the DNA TGCGCCAGCAGTCCCGGCCCCCCCCTTACTTTGGACAGATCTATACCCTACAATGAGCAGTTCTTC.

Written as DNA, the CDR3 is TGTGCCAGCAGTGGAGGGGCAGTTAGCAATCAGCCCCAGCATTTT. Its translation is CASSGGAVSNQPQHF. V gene TRBV2 combines with J gene TRBJ1-5; tentatively, D is TRBD1 (5 bases). CDR1 is SNHLY and CDR2 is FYNNEI in the germline V gene. CDR3 length: 15 amino acids. Trimming pared 4 bases from V and 0 bases from J, leaving 10 bases between.

The chain recombines TRBV7-2 with TRBJ2-7, with 11 bases matching TRBD2. This CDR3 contains 13 residues. V lost 3 bases, J lost 5 bases, and 0 bases stayed unmatched. Looked up from germline, CDR1 is SGHTA and CDR2 is FQGNSA. The CDR3 DNA reads as TGTGCCAGCAGCTTGACTAGCGGGAACGAGCAGTACTTC. This translates into CASSLTSGNEQYF.

This clone is a singleton in its sample. This CDR3 reads CASSHQGEQFF. The DNA for the CDR3 is TGTGCCAGCAGCCATCAAGGTGAGCAGTTCTTC. V and J are TRBV3-1 (or the pseudogene TRBV3-2) and TRBJ2-1; D not certain. CDR1 is LGHDT and CDR2 is YNNKEL in the germline V gene (reference sequence). V lost 3 bases and J 9 bases, leaving 6 bases between the germline ends. CDR3 length: 11 residues.

V is TRBV4-2 and J is TRBJ2-3; 10 bases align to TRBD2. The germline CDR1 and CDR2 sequences are LGHNA and YNFKEQ. The V and J ends lost 1 base and 4 bases, in that order; junction bases with no gene match: 5. The CDR3 spans 16 residues. The CDR3 DNA sequence: TGTGCCAGCAGCCAAGTAGCGGGGGGCGGCCCAGATACGCAGTATTTT. Translating gives CASSQVAGGGPDTQYF.

In this sample, this clone turned up once. The genes are TRBV7-3 and TRBJ2-7, with TRBD1 matching over 8 bases. The CDR3 totals 13 residues. After removal of 1 base from V and 12 bases from J, the junction contained 8 bases not matched to a gene. Germline CDR1 reads SGHTA; CDR2 reads FQGTGA. This chain's CDR3 is CASSLNSGTGLYF. The CDR3 DNA reads as TGTGCCAGCAGCTTAAACTCCGGGACAGGTCTGTACTTC.

V usage is TRBV28 and J usage is TRBJ1-1; D unclear. The V end was cut by 1 base, the J end by 1 base, with 7 bases between. The CDR3 is 14 amino acids. From germline, CDR1 is MDHEN and CDR2 SYDVKM. CDR3 sequence reads: CASSLFGGNTEAFF. CDR3 nucleotide sequence: TGTGCCAGCAGTTTATTTGGAGGGAACACTGAAGCTTTCTTT.

V gene TRBV10-3 combines with J gene TRBJ1-5; D unclear. The V gene's germline CDR1 is ENHRY and CDR2 SYGVKD. The CDR3 sequence is 17 residues long. Between the trimmed V and J ends, which lost 0 bases and 1 base, there was a span of 13 bases. The CDR3 bases are TGTGCCATCAGTGAGTCGTGGAGGGCAGGAAGCAATCAGCCCCAGCATTTT. It yields the protein CAISESWRAGSNQPQHF.

This chain connects TRBV27 to TRBJ2-5; D is unresolved. Trimming removed 5 bases at V and 4 bases at J, with 14 bases between. The CDR3 has 14 residues. In germline, CDR1 is MNHEY, CDR2 SMNVEV (reference sequence). This CDR3 is CASSLYQTGETQYF. CDR3 coding DNA: TGTGCCAGCAGTCTCTACCAAACCGGAGAGACCCAGTACTTC.

The rearrangement links TRBV18 to TRBJ1-2; D gene uncertain. Trimming removed 1 base from V and 6 bases from J, with 12 bases in between. The length of the CDR3 is 14 residues. Germline V gives CDR1 KGHSH, CDR2 LQKENI. The CDR3 sequence is CASSPRGDPDGYTF. The DNA for the CDR3 is TGTGCCAGCTCACCACGTGGAGACCCCGATGGCTACACCTTC.

The V gene is TRBV20-1, the J gene TRBJ2-5; D gene unclear. CDR3 length equals 10 residues. Germline-derived CDR1 and CDR2 are DFQATT and SNEGSKA (reference sequence). Trimming removed 5 bases from V and 5 bases from J, with 6 bases in between. The DNA for the CDR3 is TGCAGTGCTTTGGGGGAGACCCAGTACTTC. Translated, it gives CSALGETQYF.

The rearrangement links TRBV6-2 or TRBV6-3 to TRBJ2-3; 12 bases fit TRBD2. V shed 5 bases and J 4 bases; nucleotides not matched to a gene: 4. The germline CDR1 and CDR2 sequences are MNHEY and SVGEGT. The CDR3 is made up of 15 amino acids. DNA of the CDR3: TGTGCCAGCAGTCCGACTAGCGGGAGTTCAGATACGCAGTATTTT. Its translation is CASSPTSGSSDTQYF.

The V and J genes are TRBV5-1 and TRBJ2-1, with 13 positions matching TRBD2. Germline V CDR1 and CDR2: SGHRS, YFSETQ. The CDR3 has 16 amino acids. V trimming: 0 bases; J trimming: 7 bases; junction bases outside the gene matches: 4. CDR3 DNA: TGCGCCAGCAGCTTGGGTCGGACTAGCGGGGGAAATGAGCAGTTCTTC. This gives the protein CASSLGRTSGGNEQFF. The variable domain in full, completed from reference TRBV5-1 and TRBJ2-1, reads KAGVTQTPRYLIKTRGQQVTLSCSPISGHRSVSWYQQTPGQGLQFLFEYFSETQRNKGNFPGRFSGRQFSNSRSEMNVSTLELGDSALYLCASSLGRTSGGNEQFFGPGTRLTVL.

The V and J genes are TRBV10-3 and TRBJ1-2; no reliable D call. Deletions cut 6 bases from V and 4 bases from J, with 6 bases between. The CDR3 has 11 amino acids. Germline V gives CDR1 ENHRY, CDR2 SYGVKD. Here the CDR3 DNA reads TGTGCCATCAGCGACTCCTATGGCTACACCTTC. Its protein is CAISDSYGYTF.

V and J are TRBV7-9 and TRBJ1-2; D is ambiguous. The germline V gene has CDR1 SEHNR and CDR2 FQNEAQ (reference sequence). Trimming took 1 base from V and 3 from J, leaving 9 bases between them. The CDR3 spans 14 residues. CDR3 nucleotide sequence: TGTGCCAGCAGCTTAGACAGTCACTACTATGGCTACACCTTC. This gives the protein CASSLDSHYYGYTF.

The chain couples TRBV7-3 to TRBJ1-1; TRBD1 might be the D (6 bases). The germline V and J ends were trimmed by 2 bases and 4 bases, with 11 bases remaining between them. CDR1 is SGHTA, CDR2 FQGTGA, per germline. This CDR3 has 14 residues. Here the CDR3 reads CASSLEPRGTEAFF. The DNA for the CDR3 is TGTGCCAGCAGCTTAGAGCCCAGGGGCACTGAAGCTTTCTTT.

This chain uses TRBV27 with TRBJ2-1, with D possibly matching TRBD1 (6 bases). The ends were cut back, 5 bases at V and 10 bases at J, with 18 bases in the middle. The CDR3 has 14 residues. Per the germline V gene, CDR1 is MNHEY and CDR2 is SMNVEV (reference sequence). DNA of the CDR3: TGTGCCAGCAGTCCCGACCCCACAGGGTACGAGCAGTTCTTC. Translating it yields CASSPDPTGYEQFF.